The 24 T cell receptor beta chains in this list originate from one sample, sequenced in a study of shared clonotypes between healthy human individuals. Clones were sequenced by immunoSEQ multiplex PCR, and TCRdb holds only the in-frame ones, with some missing. The sample includes about half a million clones, around 79% of them seen just once. Sequenced input: PBMCs. The receptors shown here come from a woman between 40 and 55 years old in good health. Some clones in this sample may be carry-over from other donors' samples.

This chain joins TRBV4-1 and TRBJ1-4, with 7 bases matching TRBD1. Germline CDR1 and CDR2: MGHRA and YSYEKL. V shed 7 bases and J 9 bases; nucleotides not matched to a gene: 17. CDR3 length: 16 amino acids. The CDR3 coding sequence is TGCGCCAGCACCGAAGAGGACACAGGGGCCCGAAAAAAACTGTTTTTT. Its translation is CASTEEDTGARKKLFF.

The rearrangement uses TRBV5-1 and TRBJ2-7, with 13 bases fitting TRBD2. V was clipped by 0 bases and J by 6 bases; unmatched bases: 3. This CDR3 has 15 amino acids. CDR1 is SGHRS, CDR2 YFSETQ, per germline. The DNA for the CDR3 is TGCGCCAGCAGCTTGGGACTAGCGGGAGGACGCGAGCAGTACTTC. Encoded protein: CASSLGLAGGREQYF. Full variable domain (remainder filled in from reference TRBV5-1 and TRBJ2-7): KAGVTQTPRYLIKTRGQQVTLSCSPISGHRSVSWYQQTPGQGLQFLFEYFSETQRNKGNFPGRFSGRQFSNSRSEMNVSTLELGDSALYLCASSLGLAGGREQYFGPGTRLTVT.

This chain joins TRBV21-1 and TRBJ2-3; TRBD1, the D gene given by the table, was not confirmed from the DNA. TRBV21-1 is a known pseudogene. The CDR3 has 16 amino acids. The DNA of the CDR3 is TGTGCCAGCAGCATACGGACAGGGACGAGCACAGATACGCAGTATTTT. This gives the protein CASSIRTGTSTDTQYF.

The chain has TRBV5-1 and TRBJ2-4; D remains unclear. The CDR3 runs to 13 residues. V was cut by 1 base and J by 6 bases, with 8 bases left in between. From germline, CDR1 is SGHRS and CDR2 YFSETQ. CDR3 residues: CASSLLPGNIQYF. The CDR3 coding sequence is TGCGCCAGCAGCTTGTTGCCTGGAAACATTCAGTACTTC.

This clone was observed at least ten times. The V gene is TRBV28, the J gene TRBJ2-3; D call uncertain. Germline V CDR1 and CDR2: MDHEN, SYDVKM. V was trimmed by 3 bases and J by 1 base, leaving 8 bases between them. The CDR3 has 14 residues. CDR3 sequence: CASSFVAGTDTQYF. CDR3 in DNA: TGTGCCAGCAGTTTTGTGGCGGGCACAGATACGCAGTATTTT.

The chain combines TRBV19 with TRBJ1-5, with TRBD1 matching 7 bases. The CDR3 loop spans 16 amino acids. After removal of 1 base from V and 0 bases from J, the junction contained 3 bases not matched to a gene. The germline V gene has CDR1 LNHDA and CDR2 SQIVND (reference sequence). The chain's CDR3 is CASSIGGTDSNQPQHF. CDR3 coding DNA: TGTGCCAGTAGTATAGGGGGGACAGATAGCAATCAGCCCCAGCATTTT. Supplemented by reference TRBV19 and TRBJ1-5, the full variable domain reads DGGITQSPKYLFRKEGQNVTLSCEQNLNHDAMYWYRQDPGQGLRLIYYSQIVNDFQKGDIAEGYSVSREKKESFPLTVTSAQKNPTAFYLCASSIGGTDSNQPQHFGDGTRLSIL.

The J gene is TRBJ1-5, the V gene TRBV19; TRBD1 agrees at 7 bases. With 3 bases clipped from V and 0 bases from J, the junction kept 2 bases outside the gene matches. The CDR3 has 15 amino acids. The germline CDR1 and CDR2 sequences are LNHDA and SQIVND (reference sequence). The CDR3 sequence is CASSMDRSSNQPQHF. The CDR3 DNA is TGTGCCAGTAGTATGGACAGGAGTAGCAATCAGCCCCAGCATTTT.

This chain links TRBV28 with TRBJ2-1; TRBD2 agrees at 11 bases. CDR3 length: 15 residues. The germline CDR1 and CDR2 sequences are MDHEN and SYDVKM. V trimming: 7 bases; J trimming: 5 bases; junction bases outside the gene matches: 7. The CDR3 bases are TGTGCCAGCATCCGACCGACTAGCGGGGACAATGAGCAGTTCTTC. Its protein product is CASIRPTSGDNEQFF.

The chain uses TRBV5-1 and TRBJ2-7; D assignment may be TRBD1 or TRBD2 (5 bases each). Trimming stripped 7 bases from V and 6 bases from J, with 11 bases between. The germline gives CDR1 SGHRS, CDR2 YFSETQ. The CDR3 extends over 11 amino acids. The chain's CDR3 is CASGGEVEQYF. The DNA for the CDR3 is TGCGCCAGCGGGGGTGAGGTCGAGCAGTACTTC.

The V call is TRBV28, the J call TRBJ2-7; 9 bases match TRBD2. This CDR3 comprises 13 residues. V lost 7 bases, J lost 2 bases, and 3 bases stayed unmatched. Germline lookup yields CDR1 MDHEN and CDR2 SYDVKM. CDR3 loop: CASKAGGTYEQYF. The DNA for the CDR3 is TGTGCCAGCAAAGCGGGGGGAACCTACGAGCAGTACTTC.

V usage is TRBV6-5 and J usage is TRBJ2-2; unclear D gene. Germline values: CDR1 MNHEY, CDR2 SVGAGI. The CDR3 extends over 13 amino acids. V was pared by 3 bases and J by 8 bases, with 10 bases between. The CDR3 DNA reads TGTGCCAGCAGTTATTATCGGGCTGGGGAGCTGTTTTTT. Amino acids: CASSYYRAGELFF.

In this sample, this clone turned up once. This chain uses TRBV5-4 with TRBJ2-2; weak D call: TRBD2 (6 bases). The CDR3 spans 14 residues. Trimming took 0 bases from V and 4 from J, leaving 7 bases between them. Germline lookup yields CDR1 SGHNT and CDR2 YYREEE (reference sequence). CDR3 bases: TGTGCCAGCAGCTTGGGGAGGGGCACCGGGGAGCTGTTTTTT. As protein: CASSLGRGTGELFF. Supplemented by reference TRBV5-4 and TRBJ2-2, the full variable domain reads ETGVTQSPTHLIKTRGQQVTLRCSSQSGHNTVSWYQQALGQGPQFIFQYYREEENGRGNFPPRFSGLQFPNYSSELNVNALELDDSALYLCASSLGRGTGELFFGEGSRLTVL.

This clone was counted between two and nine times. The V call is TRBV29-1, the J call TRBJ1-3; perhaps TRBD1 as D (5 bases). Trimming pared 4 bases from V and 4 bases from J, leaving 14 bases between. CDR1 and CDR2 from the germline V gene are SQVTM and ANQGSEA. The CDR3 loop spans 14 amino acids. This CDR3 is CSVVRQPPGNTIYF. DNA of the CDR3: TGCAGCGTTGTTAGACAGCCTCCGGGAAACACCATATATTTT.

This chain links TRBV7-9 with TRBJ2-7; D possibly corresponds to TRBD2 (6 bases). CDR3 size: 16 residues. V lost 4 bases and J lost 3, with 19 bases in between. Germline V gene lookup returns CDR1 SEHNR and CDR2 FQNEAQ (reference sequence). Written as DNA, the CDR3 is TGTGCCAGCAGCTCGGGACTCCCCGGTTATCACTACGAGCAGTACTTC. Protein sequence: CASSSGLPGYHYEQYF.

This chain uses TRBV4-1 with TRBJ2-3, with D hard to call. CDR3 size: 13 residues. V gave up 0 bases and J gave up 11 bases, with 12 bases separating them. Germline V gene sequence: CDR1 MGHRA, CDR2 YSYEKL. Here the CDR3 DNA reads TGCGCCAGCAGCCAAGACGGCCTTTGGGAGCAGTATTTT. It is translated as CASSQDGLWEQYF.

The rearrangement links TRBV28 to TRBJ1-3, with D possibly matching TRBD1 (6 bases). There are 14 residues in the CDR3. Looked up from germline, CDR1 is MDHEN and CDR2 is SYDVKM. With 3 bases removed from V and 4 bases from J, the gap between germline ends came to 10 bases. The chain's CDR3 is CASSFRTVGNTIYF. The DNA for the CDR3 is TGTGCCAGCAGTTTTAGGACAGTAGGAAACACCATATATTTT.

This clone has just a few counts. The chain carries TRBV9 and TRBJ2-5, with a tentative D call TRBD2 (6 bases). The V and J ends lost 4 bases and 4 bases respectively, with 23 bases between them. This CDR3 is built from 17 residues. Germline V gene data show CDR1 as SGDLS and CDR2 as YYNGEE. CDR3 DNA: TGTGCCAGCAGCCCTTTCAAGGGAGCGGGTAGAGTAGAGACCCAGTACTTC. Translation gives CASSPFKGAGRVETQYF.

The chain carries TRBV28 and TRBJ2-2, with D maybe TRBD1 (5 bases). The CDR3 loop spans 15 amino acids. Germline CDR1 reads MDHEN; CDR2 reads SYDVKM. V lost 2 bases and J 5 bases, leaving 12 bases between the germline ends. The CDR3 reads CASSLRQGMTGELFF. The CDR3 DNA reads as TGTGCCAGCAGTTTACGCCAGGGTATGACCGGGGAGCTGTTTTTT.

The chain employs TRBV28 and TRBJ2-7, with 8 bases identical to TRBD1. V trimming: 4 bases; J trimming: 6 bases; junction bases outside the gene matches: 11. CDR1 and CDR2 (germline): MDHEN, SYDVKM. The CDR3 runs 15 residues. The CDR3 nucleotides are TGTGCCAGCAGTTCCTCCGGGACAGGCTCCCGCGAGCAGTACTTC. Translation: CASSSSGTGSREQYF.

The V call is TRBV7-9, the J call TRBJ2-1; 11 positions match TRBD2. Germline V CDR1 and CDR2: SEHNR, FQNEAQ (reference sequence). The trim removed 6 bases at V and 5 bases at J, leaving 3 bases unmatched. The CDR3 contains 14 residues. CDR3 region: CASRPGLADNEQFF. CDR3 bases: TGTGCCAGCAGGCCGGGACTAGCGGACAATGAGCAGTTCTTC. The variable domain in full, with the rest retrieved from reference TRBV7-9 and TRBJ2-1, is DTGVSQNPRHKITKRGQNVTFRCDPISEHNRLYWYRQTLGQGPEFLTYFQNEAQLEKSRLLSDRFSAERPKGSFSTLEIQRTEQGDSAMYLCASRPGLADNEQFFGPGTRLTVL.

V usage is TRBV10-1 and J usage is TRBJ2-1; D is possibly TRBD2 (5 bases). The CDR3 has 12 residues. Germline CDR1 WNHNN, CDR2 SYGVQD (reference sequence). The germline V and J ends were trimmed by 4 bases and 12 bases, with 13 bases remaining between them. CDR3 loop: CASSGSGVGQFF. The CDR3 bases are TGCGCCAGCAGTGGGAGCGGAGTGGGGCAGTTCTTC.

The rearrangement links TRBV11-3 to TRBJ2-1; possibly TRBD2 for D (5 bases). With 2 bases removed from V and 5 bases from J, the gap between germline ends came to 7 bases. Germline V lookup: CDR1 SGHNT, CDR2 YENEEA. The CDR3 has 13 amino acids. The CDR3 DNA sequence: TGTGCCAGCAGCTTACTAGCAGACAATGAGCAGTTCTTC. It encodes CASSLLADNEQFF.

This clone was seen repeatedly, ten times or more. This chain links TRBV18 with TRBJ2-2, with D unclear. Trimming cost V 0 bases and J 3 bases, with 5 bases left between them. The CDR3 is 14 amino acids. Germline V gene sequence: CDR1 KGHSH, CDR2 LQKENI. Here the CDR3 reads CASSPPRDTGELFF. In nucleotides, the CDR3 is TGTGCCAGCTCACCACCGAGAGACACCGGGGAGCTGTTTTTT.

Only one count was recorded for this clone. V and J are TRBV6-6 and TRBJ2-3; TRBD2 might be the D (5 bases). Trimming cost V 5 bases and J 0 bases, with 12 bases left between them. Germline CDR1 MNHNY, CDR2 SVGAGI (reference sequence). The CDR3 runs to 15 residues. Here the CDR3 DNA reads TGTGCCAGCAGTACCCGACTACCTAGCACAGATACGCAGTATTTT. It translates to CASSTRLPSTDTQYF.